The text below deals with one T cell receptor (beta chain). The antigen remains unidentified. The CDR3 is 14 residues long. The V gene's germline CDR1 is SEHNR and CDR2 FQNEAQ (reference sequence). V gave up 3 bases and J gave up 4 bases, with 11 bases separating them. TCRdb re-analysed the 5' RACE reads in MiXCR, keeping a single row per CDR3 protein. The sample consists of about 170,000 distinct CDR3 sequences, roughly 13% of them appearing once. These data are taken from a study of T-cell memory formation after mild COVID-19. About the study: TCR clusters showed largely donor specificity.

Study-wide results and limits: Cross-reactive memory appears to have joined, as suggested by some responding clones showing up in pre-infection memory. Day 15 to 85 contracting clones showed balanced CD4/CD8; day 15 to 37 expanders favored CD4+.

The chain combines TRBV7-9 with TRBJ2-3, with TRBD1 as a possible D gene (5 bases). This TCR came from a man between 18 and 29 years old who had mild COVID-19 (a few samples of this study predate the infection). Cell type and time point are not known. The sequenced sample consisted of PBMCs or a T cell subset sorted from them (not recorded which). CDR3 region: CASSLFQGADTQYF. CDR3 bases: TGTGCCAGCAGCTTGTTCCAGGGCGCAGATACGCAGTATTTT.